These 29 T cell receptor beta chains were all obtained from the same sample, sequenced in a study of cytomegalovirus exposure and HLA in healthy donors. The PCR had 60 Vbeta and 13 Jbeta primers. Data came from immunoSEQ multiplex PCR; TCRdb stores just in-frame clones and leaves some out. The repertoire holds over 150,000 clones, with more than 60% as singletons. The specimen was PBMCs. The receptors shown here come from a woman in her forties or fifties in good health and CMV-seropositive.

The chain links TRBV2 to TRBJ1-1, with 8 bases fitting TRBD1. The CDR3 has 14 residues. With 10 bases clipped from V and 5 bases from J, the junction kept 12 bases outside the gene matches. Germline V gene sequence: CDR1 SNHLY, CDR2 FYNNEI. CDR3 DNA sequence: TGTGCCACCGCGACCTCAGGGGGCTCTACTGAAGCTTTCTTT. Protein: CATATSGGSTEAFF.

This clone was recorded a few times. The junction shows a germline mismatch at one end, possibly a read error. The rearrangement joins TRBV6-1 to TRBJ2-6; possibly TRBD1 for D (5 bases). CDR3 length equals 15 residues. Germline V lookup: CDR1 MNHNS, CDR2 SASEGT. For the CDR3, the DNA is TGTGCCAGCAGTGGGTCCGGTTCTGGGGCCAACGGCCTGACTTTC. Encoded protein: CASSGSGSGANGLTF.

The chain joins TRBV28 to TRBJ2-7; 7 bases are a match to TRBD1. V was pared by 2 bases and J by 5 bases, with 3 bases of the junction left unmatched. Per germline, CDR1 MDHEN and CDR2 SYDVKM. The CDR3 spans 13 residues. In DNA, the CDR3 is TGTGCCAGCAGTTTAACAGGGGACGACGAGCAGTACTTC. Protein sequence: CASSLTGDDEQYF.

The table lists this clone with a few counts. CDR3 sequence reads: CASSVDRGLGAFF. As DNA, the CDR3 is TGTGCCAGCAGCGTAGACAGGGGGTTGGGAGCTTTCTTT. The rearrangement uses TRBV9 and TRBJ1-1; TRBD1 matches 8 bases. This CDR3 contains 13 residues. V shed 0 bases, J shed 10 bases, and the junction held 5 bases outside the gene matches. Germline assignment: CDR1 SGDLS and CDR2 YYNGEE.

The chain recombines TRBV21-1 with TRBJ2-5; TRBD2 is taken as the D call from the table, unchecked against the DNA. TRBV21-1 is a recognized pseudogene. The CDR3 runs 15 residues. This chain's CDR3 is CASSKISEGQEAQYF. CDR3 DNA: TGTGCCAGCAGCAAAATCTCAGAGGGCCAAGAGGCCCAGTACTTC.

In DNA, the CDR3 is TGTGCCAGCAGTCCAGGGTGGGGTTTTTCCCTCCACTTT. The encoded protein is CASSPGWGFSLHF. The rearrangement joins TRBV28 to TRBJ1-6, with D perhaps TRBD1 (5 bases). There are 13 residues in the CDR3. V lost 5 bases, J lost 14 bases, and 16 bases lay in between. The germline CDR1 and CDR2 sequences are MDHEN and SYDVKM.

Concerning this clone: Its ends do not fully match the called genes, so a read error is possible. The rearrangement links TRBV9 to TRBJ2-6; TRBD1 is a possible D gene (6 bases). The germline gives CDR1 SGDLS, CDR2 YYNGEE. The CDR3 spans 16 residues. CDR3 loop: CASRGQRASGANGLTF. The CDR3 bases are TGTGCCAGCAGGGGACAAAGGGCCTCTGGGGCCAACGGCCTGACTTTC.

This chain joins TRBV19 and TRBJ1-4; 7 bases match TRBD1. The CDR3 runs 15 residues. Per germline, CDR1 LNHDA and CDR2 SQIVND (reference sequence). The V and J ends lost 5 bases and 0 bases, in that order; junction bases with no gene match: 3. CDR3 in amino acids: CASSVDRATNEKLFF. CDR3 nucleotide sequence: TGTGCCAGTAGTGTTGACAGGGCAACTAATGAAAAACTGTTTTTT.

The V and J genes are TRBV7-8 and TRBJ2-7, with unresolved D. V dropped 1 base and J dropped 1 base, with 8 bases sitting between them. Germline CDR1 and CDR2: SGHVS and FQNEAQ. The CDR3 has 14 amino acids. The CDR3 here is CASSLGAESYEQYF. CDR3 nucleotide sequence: TGTGCCAGCAGCTTAGGGGCAGAATCCTACGAGCAGTACTTC.

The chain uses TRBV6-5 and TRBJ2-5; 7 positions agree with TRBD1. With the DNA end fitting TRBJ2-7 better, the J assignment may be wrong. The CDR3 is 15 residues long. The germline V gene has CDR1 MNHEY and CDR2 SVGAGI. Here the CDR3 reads CASSPIGGPTYEQYF. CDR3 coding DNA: TGTGCCAGCAGTCCTATAGGGGGCCCGACCTACGAGCAGTACTTC.

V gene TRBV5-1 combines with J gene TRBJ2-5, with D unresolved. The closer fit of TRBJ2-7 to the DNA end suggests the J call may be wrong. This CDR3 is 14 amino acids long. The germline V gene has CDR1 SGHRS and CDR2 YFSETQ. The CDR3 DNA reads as TGCGCCAGCAGCTTAACCTCCCCCTCCTACGAGCAGTACTTC. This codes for CASSLTSPSYEQYF.

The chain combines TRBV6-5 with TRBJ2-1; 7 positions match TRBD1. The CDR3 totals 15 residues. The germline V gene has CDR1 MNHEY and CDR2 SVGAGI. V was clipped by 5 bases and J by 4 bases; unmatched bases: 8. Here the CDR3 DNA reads TGTGCCAGCAGTCGACAGGGCCAGCGGTACAATGAGCAGTTCTTC. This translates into CASSRQGQRYNEQFF.

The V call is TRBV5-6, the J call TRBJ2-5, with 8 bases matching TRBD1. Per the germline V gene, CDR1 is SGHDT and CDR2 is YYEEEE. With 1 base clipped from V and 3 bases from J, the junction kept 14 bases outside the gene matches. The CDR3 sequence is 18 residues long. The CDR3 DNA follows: TGTGCCAGCAGCTTGCTCTTGGCTGTCCGGACAGGGAAAGAGACCCAGTACTTC. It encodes CASSLLLAVRTGKETQYF.

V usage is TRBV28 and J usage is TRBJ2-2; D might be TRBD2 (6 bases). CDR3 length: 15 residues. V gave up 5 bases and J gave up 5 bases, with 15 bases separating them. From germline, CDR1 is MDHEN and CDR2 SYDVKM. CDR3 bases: TGTGCCAGCAGTGCCCGCCCCGGGGGAACCGGGGAGCTGTTTTTT. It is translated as CASSARPGGTGELFF.

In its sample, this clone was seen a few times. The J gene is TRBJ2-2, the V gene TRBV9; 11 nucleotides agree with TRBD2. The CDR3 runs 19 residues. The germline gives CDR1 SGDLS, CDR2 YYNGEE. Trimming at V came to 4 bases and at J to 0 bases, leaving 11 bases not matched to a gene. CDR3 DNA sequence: TGTGCCAGCAGCCCCCCCGGACTAGCGGGCTCAGCGAACACCGGGGAGCTGTTTTTT. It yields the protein CASSPPGLAGSANTGELFF.

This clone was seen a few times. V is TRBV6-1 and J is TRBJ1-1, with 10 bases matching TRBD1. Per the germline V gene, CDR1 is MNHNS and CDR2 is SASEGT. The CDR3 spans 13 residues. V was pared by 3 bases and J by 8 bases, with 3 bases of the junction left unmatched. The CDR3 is CASSDRDRGEAFF. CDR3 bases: TGTGCCAGCAGTGACCGGGACAGGGGCGAAGCTTTCTTT.

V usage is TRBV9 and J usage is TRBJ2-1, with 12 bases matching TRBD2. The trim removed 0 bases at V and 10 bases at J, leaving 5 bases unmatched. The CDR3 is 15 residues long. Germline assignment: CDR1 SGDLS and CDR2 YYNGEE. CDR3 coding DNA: TGTGCCAGCAGCGTAGCTAGCGGGAGGGCCGGAGAGCAGTTCTTC. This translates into CASSVASGRAGEQFF. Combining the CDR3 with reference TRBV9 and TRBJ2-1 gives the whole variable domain DSGVTQTPKHLITATGQRVTLRCSPRSGDLSVYWYQQSLDQGLQFLIQYYNGEERAKGNILERFSAQQFPDLHSELNLSSLELGDSALYFCASSVASGRAGEQFFGPGTRLTVL.

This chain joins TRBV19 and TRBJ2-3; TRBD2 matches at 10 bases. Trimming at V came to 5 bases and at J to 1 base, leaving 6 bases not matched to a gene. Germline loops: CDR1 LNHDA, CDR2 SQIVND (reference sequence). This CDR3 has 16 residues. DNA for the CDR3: TGTGCCAGTAGTCCCTTAGCGGGGGGCCGCACAGATACGCAGTATTTT. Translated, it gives CASSPLAGGRTDTQYF.

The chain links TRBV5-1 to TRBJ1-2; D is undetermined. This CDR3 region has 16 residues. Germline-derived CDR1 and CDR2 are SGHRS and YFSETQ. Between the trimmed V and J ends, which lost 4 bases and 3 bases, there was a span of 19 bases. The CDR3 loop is CASSPGTVSFHYGYTF. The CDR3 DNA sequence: TGCGCCAGCAGCCCCGGAACAGTTTCGTTTCACTATGGCTACACCTTC.

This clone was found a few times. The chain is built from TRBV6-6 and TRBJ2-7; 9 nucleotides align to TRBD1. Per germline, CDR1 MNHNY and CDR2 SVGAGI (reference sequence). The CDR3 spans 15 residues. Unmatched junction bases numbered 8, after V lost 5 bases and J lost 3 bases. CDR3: CASSPRDRDIYEQYF. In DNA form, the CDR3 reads TGTGCCAGCAGTCCCCGGGACAGGGACATCTACGAGCAGTACTTC.

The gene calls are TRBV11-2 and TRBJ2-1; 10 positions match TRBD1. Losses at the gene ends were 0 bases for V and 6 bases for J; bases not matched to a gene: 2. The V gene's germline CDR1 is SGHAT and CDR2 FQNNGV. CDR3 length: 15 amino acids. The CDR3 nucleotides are TGTGCCAGCAGCTTAGATGGACAGGGGGTCAATGAGCAGTTCTTC. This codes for CASSLDGQGVNEQFF.

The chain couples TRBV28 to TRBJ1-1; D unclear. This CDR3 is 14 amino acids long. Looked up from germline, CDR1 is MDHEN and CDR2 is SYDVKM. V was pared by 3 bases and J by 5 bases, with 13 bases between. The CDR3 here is CASSFRRGSTEAFF. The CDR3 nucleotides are TGTGCCAGCAGTTTCAGGCGAGGGAGTACTGAAGCTTTCTTT.

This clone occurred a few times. CDR3 DNA sequence: TGTGCCAGCAGCTTCGGTGCGGCGAGAGAGACCCAGTACTTC. It encodes CASSFGAARETQYF. The gene calls are TRBV7-2 and TRBJ2-5; D is undetermined. The CDR3 loop spans 14 amino acids. The V gene's germline CDR1 is SGHTA and CDR2 FQGNSA. The ends were cut back, 3 bases at V and 4 bases at J, with 12 bases in the middle.

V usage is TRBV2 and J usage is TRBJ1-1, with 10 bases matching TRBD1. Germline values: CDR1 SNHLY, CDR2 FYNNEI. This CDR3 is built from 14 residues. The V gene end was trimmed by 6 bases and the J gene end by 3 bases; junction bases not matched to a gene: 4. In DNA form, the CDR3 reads TGTGCCAGCAGACTGGGACAGGGGTACACTGAAGCTTTCTTT. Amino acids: CASRLGQGYTEAFF.

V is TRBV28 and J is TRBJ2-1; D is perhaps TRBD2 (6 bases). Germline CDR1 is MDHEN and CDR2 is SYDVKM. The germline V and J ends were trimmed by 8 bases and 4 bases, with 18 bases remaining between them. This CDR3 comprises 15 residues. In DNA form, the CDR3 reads TGTGCCAGCTGTGTGGGGGACTGGGGATACAATGAGCAGTTCTTC. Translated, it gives CASCVGDWGYNEQFF. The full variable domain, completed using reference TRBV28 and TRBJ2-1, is DVKVTQSSRYLVKRTGEKVFLECVQDMDHENMFWYRQDPGLGLRLIYFSYDVKMKEKGDIPEGYSVSREKKERFSLILESASTNQTSMYLCASCVGDWGYNEQFFGPGTRLTVL.

The CDR3 reads CASMRAGGSSSGNTIYF. Here the CDR3 DNA reads TGTGCCAGCATGAGAGCAGGGGGCTCCAGCTCTGGAAACACCATATATTTT. The chain couples TRBV28 to TRBJ1-3; 8 nucleotides line up with TRBD1. Germline-derived CDR1 and CDR2 are MDHEN and SYDVKM. The ends lost 7 bases at V and 0 bases at J; junction bases unmatched: 11. The CDR3 runs to 17 residues. The whole variable domain, filled in from reference TRBV28 and TRBJ1-3, reads DVKVTQSSRYLVKRTGEKVFLECVQDMDHENMFWYRQDPGLGLRLIYFSYDVKMKEKGDIPEGYSVSREKKERFSLILESASTNQTSMYLCASMRAGGSSSGNTIYFGEGSWLTVV.

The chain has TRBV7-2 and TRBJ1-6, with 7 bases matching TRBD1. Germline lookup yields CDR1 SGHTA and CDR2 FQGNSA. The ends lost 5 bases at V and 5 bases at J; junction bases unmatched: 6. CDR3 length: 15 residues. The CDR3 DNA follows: TGTGCCAGCAGCCCGACCGGGACAGATAATTCACCCCTCCACTTT. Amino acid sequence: CASSPTGTDNSPLHF.

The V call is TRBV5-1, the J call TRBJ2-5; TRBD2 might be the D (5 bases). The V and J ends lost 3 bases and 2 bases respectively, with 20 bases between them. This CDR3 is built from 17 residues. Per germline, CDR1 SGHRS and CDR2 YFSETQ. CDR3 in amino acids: CASSSGPSAGVQETQYF. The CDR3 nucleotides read TGCGCCAGCAGCTCTGGGCCGAGCGCGGGTGTACAAGAGACCCAGTACTTC.

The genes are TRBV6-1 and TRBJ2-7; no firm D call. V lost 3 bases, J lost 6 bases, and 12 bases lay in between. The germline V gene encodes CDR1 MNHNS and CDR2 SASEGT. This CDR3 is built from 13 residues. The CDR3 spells CASSDRSMAEQYF. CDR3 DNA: TGTGCCAGCAGTGACCGCTCGATGGCCGAGCAGTACTTC.